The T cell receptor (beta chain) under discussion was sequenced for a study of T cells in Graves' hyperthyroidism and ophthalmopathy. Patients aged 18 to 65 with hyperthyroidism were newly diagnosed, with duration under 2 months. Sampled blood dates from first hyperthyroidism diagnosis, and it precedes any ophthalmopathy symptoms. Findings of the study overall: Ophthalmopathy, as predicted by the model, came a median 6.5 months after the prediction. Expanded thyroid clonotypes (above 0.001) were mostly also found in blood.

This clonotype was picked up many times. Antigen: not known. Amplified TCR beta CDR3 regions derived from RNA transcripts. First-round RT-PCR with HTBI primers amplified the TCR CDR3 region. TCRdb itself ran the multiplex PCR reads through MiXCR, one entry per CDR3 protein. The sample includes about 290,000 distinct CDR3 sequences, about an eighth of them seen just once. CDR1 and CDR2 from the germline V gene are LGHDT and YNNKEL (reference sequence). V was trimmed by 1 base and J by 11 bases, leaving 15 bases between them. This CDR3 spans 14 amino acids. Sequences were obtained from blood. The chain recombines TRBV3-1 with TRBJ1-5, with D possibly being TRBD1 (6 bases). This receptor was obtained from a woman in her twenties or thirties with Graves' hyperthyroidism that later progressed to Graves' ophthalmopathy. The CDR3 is CASSQGPEGGSQHF. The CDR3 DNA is TGTGCCAGCAGCCAAGGACCCGAGGGGGGGTCCCAGCATTTT. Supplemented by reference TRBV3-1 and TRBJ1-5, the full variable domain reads DTAVSQTPKYLVTQMGNDKSIKCEQNLGHDTMYWYKQDSKKFLKIMFSYNNKELIINETVPNRFSPKSPDKAHLNLHINSLELGDSAVYFCASSQGPEGGSQHFGDGTRLSIL.